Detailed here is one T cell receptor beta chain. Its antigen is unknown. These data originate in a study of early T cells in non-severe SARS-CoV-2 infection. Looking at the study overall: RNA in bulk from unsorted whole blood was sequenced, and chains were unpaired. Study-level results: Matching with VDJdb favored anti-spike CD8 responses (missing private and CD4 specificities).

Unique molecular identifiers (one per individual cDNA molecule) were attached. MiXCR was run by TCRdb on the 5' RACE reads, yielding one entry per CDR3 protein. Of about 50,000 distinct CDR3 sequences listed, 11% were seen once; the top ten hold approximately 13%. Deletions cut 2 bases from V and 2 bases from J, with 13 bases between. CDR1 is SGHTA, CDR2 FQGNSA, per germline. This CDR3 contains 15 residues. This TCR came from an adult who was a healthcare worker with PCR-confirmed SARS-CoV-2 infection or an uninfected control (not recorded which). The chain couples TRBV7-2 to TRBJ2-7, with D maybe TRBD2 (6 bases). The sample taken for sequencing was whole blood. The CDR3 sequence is CASSLILGRPYEQYF. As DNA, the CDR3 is TGTGCCAGCAGCTTAATTTTAGGGAGGCCCTACGAGCAGTACTTC.